This T cell receptor (beta chain) comes out of a study of tumor-infiltrating lymphocytes in localized non-small cell lung cancer. This CDR3 contains 14 residues. V was cut by 1 base and J by 8 bases, with 12 bases left in between. The germline gives CDR1 LNHDA, CDR2 SQIVND (reference sequence). Clones were sequenced by immunoSEQ multiplex PCR, and TCRdb holds only the in-frame ones, with some missing. The sample records about 12,000 clones, around 78% being singletons. The TCR comes from a human donor with non-small cell lung cancer. The chain uses TRBV19 and TRBJ1-3; D gene unclear. Specimen: lung tumor tissue. The CDR3 here is CASSIGGAGYTIYF. CDR3 DNA: TGTGCCAGTAGTATAGGAGGAGCCGGGTACACCATATATTTT.